This TCR beta chain stems from a study of monozygotic twins with inflammatory bowel disease. Regarding this clonotype: Its antigen is unknown.

From the 5' RACE reads, TCRdb lists one entry per CDR3 protein and no DNA. The sample has around 190,000 distinct CDR3 sequences. There are 15 residues in the CDR3. Per germline, CDR1 SGHVS and CDR2 FNYEAQ. General study results and limits: A reduction in TCRbeta diversity (inverse Simpson) was seen in IBD patients relative to healthy co-twins.

The specimen sequenced was blood. This receptor was identified in a human donor with ulcerative colitis or Crohn's disease, or a healthy co-twin of an affected twin (not recorded which). J is TRBJ1-2 and V is TRBV7-6; no DNA is available, so the TRBD1 call from TCRdb remains unchecked. CDR3: CASSALQPGNYGYTF. Combining the CDR3 with reference TRBV7-6 and TRBJ1-2 gives the whole variable domain GAGVSQSPRYKVTKRGQDVALRCDPISGHVSLYWYRQALGQGPEFLTYFNYEAQQDKSGLPNDRFSAERPEGSISTLTIQRTEQRDSAMYRCASSALQPGNYGYTFGSGTRLTVV.